The 19 T cell receptor beta chains given below trace back to one sample, sequenced in a study of metastatic and nonmetastatic thyroid tumors. TCRdb re-processed the PCR reads through MiXCR. The repertoire includes 23,000 or so clones, 28% of them detected once, and approximately 14% sits in the top ten. Nobody among the patients had been given any treatment before thyroid surgery. The sample was tumor tissue. The receptors originated from a male donor with papillary thyroid cancer or a benign thyroid nodule (not recorded which). Some clones in this sample may be carry-over from other donors' samples.

Many counts were recorded for this clone. The chain couples TRBV18 to TRBJ2-1, with D possibly matching TRBD2 (6 bases). The germline V gene has CDR1 KGHSH and CDR2 LQKENI. Trimming left V 3 bases short and J 2 bases short, with 11 bases between. The CDR3 covers 15 residues. The DNA for the CDR3 is TGTGCCAGCTCACCCCGGGAGCCGCCCTACAATGAGCAGTTCTTC. Its translation: CASSPREPPYNEQFF.

This clone has just a few counts. One junction end does not reproduce the germline sequence, and a read error may be involved. The V gene is TRBV27, the J gene TRBJ1-2; weak D call: TRBD1 (5 bases). In germline, CDR1 is MNHEY, CDR2 SMNVEV (reference sequence). This CDR3 is built from 12 residues. As DNA, the CDR3 is TGTGCCAGCAGTTTTGACCAGGGTTTAATCTACTTC. Protein: CASSFDQGLIYF.

In this sample, this clone turned up many times. This chain connects TRBV13 to TRBJ2-1; 9 bases align to TRBD2. The CDR3 runs to 16 residues. Germline CDR1 and CDR2: PRHDT and FYEKMQ (reference sequence). The V segment lost 1 base and the J segment 8 bases; nucleotides outside the gene matches: 9. The CDR3 loop reads CASSLEGGRASDEQFF. The CDR3 DNA is TGTGCCAGCAGCTTAGAGGGCGGGAGGGCCTCAGATGAGCAGTTCTTC. Together with reference TRBV13 and TRBJ2-1, the CDR3 gives the full variable domain: AAGVIQSPRHLIKEKRETATLKCYPIPRHDTVYWYQQGPGQDPQFLISFYEKMQSDKGSIPDRFSAQQFSDYHSELNMSSLELGDSALYFCASSLEGGRASDEQFFGPGTRLTVL.

The chain uses TRBV20-1 and TRBJ2-7, with D perhaps being TRBD1 or TRBD2 (5 bases each). In germline, CDR1 is DFQATT, CDR2 SNEGSKA (reference sequence). The ends were cut back, 2 bases at V and 0 bases at J, with 14 bases in the middle. This CDR3 is built from 15 residues. The DNA of the CDR3 is TGCAGTGCTAGACTCGGGACCCTAAGCTCCTACGAGCAGTACTTC. Translated: CSARLGTLSSYEQYF.

This clone was seen a handful of times. The chain carries TRBV6-1 and TRBJ2-7, with 7 bases that match TRBD2. CDR3 length: 17 amino acids. Germline V CDR1 and CDR2: MNHNS, SASEGT. The J segment lost 4 bases and the V segment lost 4 bases, leaving 16 bases of the junction unmatched. This chain's CDR3 is CASSGILARLLLYEQYF. In DNA, the CDR3 is TGTGCCAGCAGTGGGATACTAGCGAGACTTCTTTTATACGAGCAGTACTTC.

Sample share makes this clone medium-sized (0.01 to 0.1%). The V and J genes are TRBV7-3 and TRBJ2-1, with 9 bases aligning to TRBD1. Germline loops: CDR1 SGHTA, CDR2 FQGTGA. The CDR3 is 14 amino acids. After removal of 5 bases from V and 5 bases from J, the junction contained 4 bases not matched to a gene. CDR3: CASSDGQGNNEQFF. The CDR3 nucleotides are TGTGCCAGCAGCGATGGACAGGGGAACAATGAGCAGTTCTTC.

The count of this clone is one. A junction boundary mismatches the germline segment, possibly from a read error. The rearrangement uses TRBV30 and TRBJ1-4, with TRBD1 matching 9 bases. Germline V CDR1 and CDR2: GTSNPN, SVGIG (reference sequence). CDR3 size: 12 residues. Here the CDR3 DNA reads TGCGCCTTTACTCGGACAGGGGCAAAACTGTTTTTT. Its translation is CAFTRTGAKLFF.

The rearrangement links TRBV28 to TRBJ1-2; D is unclear. Per germline, CDR1 MDHEN and CDR2 SYDVKM. CDR3 length: 10 residues. V was cut by 7 bases and J by 8 bases, with 8 bases left in between. CDR3 sequence: CASKDRGYTF. As DNA, the CDR3 is TGTGCCAGCAAGGATCGGGGCTACACCTTC.

This clone is labeled as medium-sized. The chain joins TRBV6-1 to TRBJ1-1; no clear D. From germline, CDR1 is MNHNS and CDR2 SASEGT. V gave up 8 bases and J gave up 0 bases, with 19 bases separating them. The CDR3 covers 16 residues. The CDR3 protein is CASLIGKGSLNTEAFF. CDR3 DNA: TGTGCCAGCTTGATCGGGAAAGGGTCCTTGAACACTGAAGCTTTCTTT.

This clone is classed as medium-sized. Because the CDR3's place on the DNA is in doubt, the DNA is left out and the CDR3 is given as listed by TCRdb. The chain uses TRBV20-1 and TRBJ1-2. The CDR3 numbers 12 amino acids, ends counted. Per germline, CDR1 DFQATT and CDR2 SNEGSKA (reference sequence). CDR3 sequence: CSARRFGWGNTF.

This clone was seen a handful of times. The V and J genes are TRBV6-4 and TRBJ2-3; 11 positions match TRBD2. This CDR3 contains 15 residues. V was pared by 0 bases and J by 4 bases, with 0 bases of the junction left unmatched. Germline lookup yields CDR1 MRHNA and CDR2 SNTAGT. The DNA of the CDR3 is TGTGCCAGCAGTGACTCTAGCGGGGGGGCAGATACGCAGTATTTT. Translation gives CASSDSSGGADTQYF.

This clone occurred a few times. A much larger clone differs by one base, so this may be a read error. V is TRBV20-1 and J is TRBJ1-4; D is perhaps TRBD1 (6 bases). The CDR3 is 11 residues long. The V and J ends lost 6 bases and 8 bases respectively, with 10 bases between them. The germline CDR1 and CDR2 sequences are DFQATT and SNEGSKA (reference sequence). As DNA, the CDR3 is TGCAGTGCCAGTGACAGGGAAAAACTGTTTTTT. It translates to CSASDREKLFF.

This clone is medium-sized by share. This chain joins TRBV18 and TRBJ1-1; D is uncertain. V was pared by 3 bases and J by 3 bases, with 5 bases between. The germline gives CDR1 KGHSH, CDR2 LQKENI. This CDR3 comprises 12 residues. CDR3 loop: CASSPQDTEAFF. CDR3 DNA sequence: TGTGCCAGCTCACCCCAAGACACTGAAGCTTTCTTT.

This clone was picked up many times. The rearrangement joins TRBV9 to TRBJ1-3; D ambiguous. The CDR3 totals 15 residues. V was trimmed by 4 bases and J by 0 bases, leaving 11 bases between them. The V gene's germline CDR1 is SGDLS and CDR2 YYNGEE. DNA for the CDR3: TGTGCCAGCAGCCCGGACGGCACCTCTGGAAACACCATATATTTT. It encodes CASSPDGTSGNTIYF.

In its sample, this clone was seen a few times. V is TRBV10-2 and J is TRBJ2-7; D is perhaps TRBD1 (5 bases). CDR3 length equals 12 residues. With 1 base removed from V and 7 bases from J, the gap between germline ends came to 8 bases. The germline CDR1 and CDR2 sequences are WSHSY and SAAADI. CDR3 sequence (DNA): TGCGCCAGCAGTGAGTTCAGGACAGAGCAGTACTTC. Its protein is CASSEFRTEQYF.

This clone occurred a few times. The V call is TRBV6-1, the J call TRBJ1-5, with D hard to call. Trimming pared 5 bases from V and 0 bases from J, leaving 8 bases between. The CDR3 has 14 amino acids. Germline V gene data show CDR1 as MNHNS and CDR2 as SASEGT. CDR3 in DNA: TGTGCCAGCAGTTCTTTTACTAGCAATCAGCCCCAGCATTTT. It codes for CASSSFTSNQPQHF.

This clone was seen only once. The V gene is TRBV11-3, the J gene TRBJ2-7, with D perhaps given as TRBD1 or TRBD2 (6 bases each). The CDR3 has 14 amino acids. Germline lookup yields CDR1 SGHNT and CDR2 YENEEA. Trimming stripped 8 bases from V and 4 bases from J, with 18 bases between. The DNA for the CDR3 is TGTGCCAGCGGGCGGGGACAAAGGGAGTACGAGCAGTACTTC. Translation: CASGRGQREYEQYF.

V is TRBV20-1 and J is TRBJ2-2, with TRBD2 matching 8 bases. This CDR3 has 14 residues. Germline V gene sequence: CDR1 DFQATT, CDR2 SNEGSKA (reference sequence). The ends lost 3 bases at V and 6 bases at J; junction bases unmatched: 6. This CDR3 is CSASGGASSGELFF. CDR3 in DNA: TGCAGTGCTAGCGGGGGGGCCTCCTCCGGGGAGCTGTTTTTT.

The table lists this clone with a few counts. The J gene is TRBJ2-7, the V gene TRBV24-1; the D is unclear. The CDR3 totals 13 residues. V was trimmed by 0 bases and J by 5 bases, leaving 7 bases between them. The germline gives CDR1 KGHDR, CDR2 SFDVKD. Here the CDR3 reads CATSDLGSDEQYF. For the CDR3, the DNA is TGTGCCACCAGTGATTTGGGTAGTGACGAGCAGTACTTC.